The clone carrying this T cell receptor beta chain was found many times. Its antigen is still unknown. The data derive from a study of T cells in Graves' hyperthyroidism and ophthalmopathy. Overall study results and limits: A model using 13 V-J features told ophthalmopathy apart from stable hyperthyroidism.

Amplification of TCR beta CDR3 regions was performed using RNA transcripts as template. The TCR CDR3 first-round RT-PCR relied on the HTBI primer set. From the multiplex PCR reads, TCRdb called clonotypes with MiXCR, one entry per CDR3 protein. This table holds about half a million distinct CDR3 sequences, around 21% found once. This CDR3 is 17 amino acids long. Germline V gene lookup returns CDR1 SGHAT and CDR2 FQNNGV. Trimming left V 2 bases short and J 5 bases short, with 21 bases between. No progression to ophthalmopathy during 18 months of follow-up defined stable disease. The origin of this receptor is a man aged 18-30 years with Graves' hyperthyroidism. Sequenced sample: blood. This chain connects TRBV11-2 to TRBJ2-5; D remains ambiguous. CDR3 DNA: TGTGCCAGCAGCTTATACCCCACTTCCTTCGGACGGGAGACCCAGTACTTC. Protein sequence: CASSLYPTSFGRETQYF.